Presented here are 19 T cell receptor beta chains from one specimen sequenced in a study of blood T cell repertoires in COVID-19. Clones were read by immunoSEQ multiplex PCR, and TCRdb kept only the in-frame ones, dropping some. The sample has 140,000 to 150,000 clones; approximately 89% are singletons. The sample comprised peripheral blood. The receptors stem from a human donor in a cohort sampled during active COVID-19.

This chain connects TRBV5-1 to TRBJ2-5, with D possibly TRBD2 on 5 matching bases. This CDR3 has 13 residues. The germline gives CDR1 SGHRS, CDR2 YFSETQ. The ends were cut back, 4 bases at V and 1 base at J, with 8 bases in the middle. The CDR3 coding sequence is TGCGCCAGCAGCGAGCGGATCCAAGAGACCCAGTACTTC. Translated, it gives CASSERIQETQYF.

The gene calls are TRBV10-3 and TRBJ2-1; D not resolved. Germline-derived CDR1 and CDR2 are ENHRY and SYGVKD. Trimming shortened V by 0 bases and J by 6 bases, and 6 bases separated the two germline ends. The CDR3 is 13 residues long. This CDR3 is CAISESQANEQFF. As DNA, the CDR3 is TGTGCCATCAGTGAGTCGCAGGCCAATGAGCAGTTCTTC.

This clone came up once. The J gene is TRBJ1-3, the V gene TRBV4-1, with D perhaps matching TRBD1 (6 bases). With 0 bases removed from V and 5 bases from J, the gap between germline ends came to 11 bases. This CDR3 contains 15 residues. Germline lookup yields CDR1 MGHRA and CDR2 YSYEKL. The CDR3 bases are TGCGCCAGCAGCCAAGATATCAGGGGACGAAACACCATATATTTT. Translation gives CASSQDIRGRNTIYF.

This rearrangement joins TRBV6-4 to TRBJ2-3; 8 positions agree with TRBD2. This CDR3 is 14 amino acids long. With 4 bases clipped from V and 3 bases from J, the junction kept 3 bases outside the gene matches. Germline loops: CDR1 MRHNA, CDR2 SNTAGT. In nucleotides, the CDR3 is TGTGCCAGCAGTGCGGGACTAGGAACAGATACGCAGTATTTT. This codes for CASSAGLGTDTQYF.

The chain links TRBV23-1 to TRBJ2-6; TRBD2 matches at 9 bases. TRBV23-1 carries the ORF label, with uncertain function. The length of the CDR3 is 18 residues. V lost 1 base to trimming and J lost 2 bases; unmatched junction nucleotides: 6. The CDR3 DNA reads as TGCGCCAGCAGTCAATGGCGGGGGGGGCAGGCTGGGGCCAACGTCCTGACTTTC. Amino acids: CASSQWRGGQAGANVLTF.

The genes are TRBV6-5 and TRBJ2-2, with D possibly being TRBD2 (7 bases). CDR1 and CDR2 (germline): MNHEY, SVGAGI. The CDR3 loop spans 15 amino acids. The germline V and J ends were trimmed by 5 bases and 4 bases, with 14 bases remaining between them. CDR3 coding DNA: TGTGCCAGCAGTCCGGTAGGGGGGGTCACCGGGGAGCTGTTTTTT. Its protein is CASSPVGGVTGELFF.

The chain has TRBV4-3 and TRBJ1-2, with D possibly matching TRBD1 (6 bases). Germline values: CDR1 LGHNA, CDR2 YSLEER. This CDR3 contains 13 residues. V was trimmed by 0 bases and J by 7 bases, leaving 9 bases between them. CDR3 sequence: CASSQEGRGGYTF. The CDR3 DNA follows: TGCGCCAGCAGCCAAGAGGGCAGGGGTGGCTACACCTTC.

The J gene is TRBJ1-3, the V gene TRBV5-5, with D perhaps TRBD1 (5 bases). The V and J ends lost 4 bases and 8 bases respectively, with 16 bases between them. This CDR3 has 14 amino acids. Germline CDR1 and CDR2: SGHKS and YYEKEE (reference sequence). CDR3 region: CASSPPGSLDTIYF. The CDR3 bases are TGTGCCAGCAGCCCCCCAGGGTCTCTAGACACCATATATTTT.

V usage is TRBV9 and J usage is TRBJ1-1; TRBD1 aligns across 8 bases. This CDR3 has 15 residues. Germline V gene sequence: CDR1 SGDLS, CDR2 YYNGEE. Losses at the gene ends were 4 bases for V and 0 bases for J; bases not matched to a gene: 5. The CDR3 sequence is CASSPRQGLNTEAFF. DNA for the CDR3: TGTGCCAGCAGCCCCCGACAGGGGTTGAACACTGAAGCTTTCTTT.

The chain couples TRBV24-1 to TRBJ2-2; 8 nucleotides align to TRBD1. CDR3 length: 15 residues. With 1 base clipped from V and 8 bases from J, the junction kept 5 bases outside the gene matches. In germline, CDR1 is KGHDR, CDR2 SFDVKD. The CDR3 coding sequence is TGTGCCACCAGTGATTTCGACAGGGGTACGGGGGAGCTGTTTTTT. Translated, it gives CATSDFDRGTGELFF.

The gene calls are TRBV20-1 and TRBJ2-3, with TRBD2 matching over 7 bases. Per the germline V gene, CDR1 is DFQATT and CDR2 is SNEGSKA (reference sequence). Trimming removed 3 bases from V and 4 bases from J; junction bases left unmatched: 13. This CDR3 is 16 amino acids long. The CDR3 loop is CSASLLGLVSADTQYF. The CDR3, as DNA: TGCAGTGCTAGTCTCTTAGGACTAGTGAGTGCAGATACGCAGTATTTT.

The rearrangement links TRBV29-1 to TRBJ1-3; TRBD1 is a possible D gene (5 bases). V was trimmed by 4 bases and J by 0 bases, leaving 13 bases between them. The CDR3 spans 15 residues. From germline, CDR1 is SQVTM and CDR2 ANQGSEA. CDR3 sequence (DNA): TGCAGCGTTGTTGAGGGACTGGGCTCTGGAAACACCATATATTTT. Translated, it gives CSVVEGLGSGNTIYF.

This chain uses TRBV7-2 with TRBJ2-7, with 7 bases that match TRBD1. Looked up from germline, CDR1 is SGHTA and CDR2 is FQGNSA. V lost 5 bases, J lost 4 bases, and 11 bases stayed unmatched. This CDR3 spans 15 amino acids. The CDR3 nucleotides are TGTGCCAGCAGCGGACCGACAGGGCCGAGATACGAGCAGTACTTC. Its protein product is CASSGPTGPRYEQYF.

The CDR3 sequence: CASSEAVGQGYGYTF. The CDR3 DNA sequence: TGTGCCAGCAGTGAAGCCGTGGGACAGGGGTATGGCTACACCTTC. The chain joins TRBV6-1 to TRBJ1-2; 10 bases match TRBD1. J was trimmed by 5 bases and V by 0 bases; bases with no gene match: 3. The CDR3 has 15 residues. The germline V gene encodes CDR1 MNHNS and CDR2 SASEGT.

This clone was seen more than once but under ten times. The rearrangement uses TRBV4-2 and TRBJ2-7; possibly TRBD2 for D (5 bases). The CDR3 sequence is 16 residues long. V was pared by 0 bases and J by 3 bases, with 15 bases between. Germline values: CDR1 LGHNA, CDR2 YNFKEQ. The CDR3 region is CASSQESGSVLYEQYF. The CDR3 nucleotides are TGTGCCAGCAGCCAAGAGAGTGGTAGCGTACTCTACGAGCAGTACTTC.

The gene calls are TRBV3-1 (or the pseudogene TRBV3-2) and TRBJ2-7; 10 bases agree with TRBD1. The CDR3 has 14 amino acids. Germline V gene lookup returns CDR1 LGHDT and CDR2 YNNKEL (reference sequence). With V trimmed by 4 bases and J by 3 bases, 3 bases remained unmatched. The CDR3 protein is CASSPGTGVYEQYF. The CDR3 DNA follows: TGTGCCAGCAGCCCCGGGACAGGGGTCTACGAGCAGTACTTC.

The chain recombines TRBV5-1 with TRBJ2-1; D ambiguous. CDR1 is SGHRS, CDR2 YFSETQ, per germline. Trimming removed 0 bases at V and 5 bases at J, with 15 bases between. This CDR3 contains 16 residues. CDR3 protein: CASSLGSGQTDNEQFF. As DNA, the CDR3 is TGCGCCAGCAGCTTGGGGTCTGGGCAAACCGACAATGAGCAGTTCTTC.

This chain joins TRBV3-1 (or the pseudogene TRBV3-2) and TRBJ1-1; D uncertain. V lost 4 bases and J 2 bases, leaving 8 bases between the germline ends. This CDR3 has 13 residues. CDR1 and CDR2 from the germline V gene are LGHDT and YNNKEL (reference sequence). This chain's CDR3 is CASSRLPNTEAFF. For the CDR3, the DNA is TGTGCCAGCAGCCGGCTCCCTAACACTGAAGCTTTCTTT.

This clone was detected only a few times. The V gene is TRBV6-5, the J gene TRBJ1-3; D might be TRBD1 (5 bases). Deletions cut 6 bases from V and 4 bases from J, with 7 bases between. CDR1 MNHEY and CDR2 SVGAGI come from the germline V gene. This CDR3 comprises 12 residues. The CDR3 is CASRNRGNTIYF. The DNA for the CDR3 is TGTGCCAGCAGGAACAGGGGAAACACCATATATTTT.